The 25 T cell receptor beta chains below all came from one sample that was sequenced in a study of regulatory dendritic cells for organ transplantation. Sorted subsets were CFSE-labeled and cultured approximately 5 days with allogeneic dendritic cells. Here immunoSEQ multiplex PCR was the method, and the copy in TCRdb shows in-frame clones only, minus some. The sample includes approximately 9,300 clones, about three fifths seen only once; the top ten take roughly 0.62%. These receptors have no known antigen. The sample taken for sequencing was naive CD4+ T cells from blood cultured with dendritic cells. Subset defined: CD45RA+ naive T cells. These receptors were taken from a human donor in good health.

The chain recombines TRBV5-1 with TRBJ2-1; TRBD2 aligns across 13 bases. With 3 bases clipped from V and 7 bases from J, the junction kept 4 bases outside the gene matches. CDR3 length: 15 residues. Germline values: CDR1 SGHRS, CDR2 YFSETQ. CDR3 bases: TGCGCCAGCAGCTCGACTAGCGGGGGGAGAAATGAGCAGTTCTTC. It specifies CASSSTSGGRNEQFF.

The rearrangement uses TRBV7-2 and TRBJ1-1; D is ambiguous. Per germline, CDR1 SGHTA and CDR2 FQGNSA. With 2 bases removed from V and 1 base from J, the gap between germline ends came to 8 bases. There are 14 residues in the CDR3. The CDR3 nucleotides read TGTGCCAGCAGCTTATCTCCGGGGAACACTGAAGCTTTCTTT. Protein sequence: CASSLSPGNTEAFF.

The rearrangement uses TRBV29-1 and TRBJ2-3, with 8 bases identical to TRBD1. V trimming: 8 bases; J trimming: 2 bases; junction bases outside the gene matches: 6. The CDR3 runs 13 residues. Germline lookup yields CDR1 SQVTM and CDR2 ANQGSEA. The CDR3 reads CSQDRAFTDTQYF. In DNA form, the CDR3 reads TGCAGCCAGGACAGGGCCTTCACAGATACGCAGTATTTT.

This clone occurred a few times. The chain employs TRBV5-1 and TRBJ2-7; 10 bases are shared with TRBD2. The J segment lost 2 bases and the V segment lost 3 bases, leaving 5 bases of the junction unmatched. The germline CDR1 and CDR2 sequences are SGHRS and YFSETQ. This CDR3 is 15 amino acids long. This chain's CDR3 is CASSYFSGGPYEQYF. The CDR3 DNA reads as TGCGCCAGCAGCTATTTTAGCGGGGGGCCCTACGAGCAGTACTTC. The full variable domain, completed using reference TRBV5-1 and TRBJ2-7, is KAGVTQTPRYLIKTRGQQVTLSCSPISGHRSVSWYQQTPGQGLQFLFEYFSETQRNKGNFPGRFSGRQFSNSRSEMNVSTLELGDSALYLCASSYFSGGPYEQYFGPGTRLTVT.

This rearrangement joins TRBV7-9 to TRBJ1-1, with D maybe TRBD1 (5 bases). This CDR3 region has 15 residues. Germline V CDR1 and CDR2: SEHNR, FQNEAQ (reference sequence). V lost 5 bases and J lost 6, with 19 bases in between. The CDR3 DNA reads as TGTGCCAGCAGCGCGCAGGAGTCCGGGGGGGCTGAAGCTTTCTTT. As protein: CASSAQESGGAEAFF.

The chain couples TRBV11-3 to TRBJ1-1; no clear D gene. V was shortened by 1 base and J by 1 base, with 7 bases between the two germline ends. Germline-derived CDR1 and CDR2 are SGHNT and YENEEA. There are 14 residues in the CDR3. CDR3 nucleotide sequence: TGTGCCAGCAGCTTAGGTCCAGAGAACACTGAAGCTTTCTTT. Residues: CASSLGPENTEAFF. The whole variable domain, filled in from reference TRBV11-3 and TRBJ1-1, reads EAGVVQSPRYKIIEKKQPVAFWCNPISGHNTLYWYLQNLGQGPELLIRYENEEAVDDSQLPKDRFSAERLKGVDSTLKIQPAELGDSAVYLCASSLGPENTEAFFGQGTRLTVV.

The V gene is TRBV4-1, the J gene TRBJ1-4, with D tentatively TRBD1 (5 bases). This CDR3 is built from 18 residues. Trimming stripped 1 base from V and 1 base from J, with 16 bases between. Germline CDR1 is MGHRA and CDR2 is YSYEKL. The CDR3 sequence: CASSQGYRGEVTNEKLFF. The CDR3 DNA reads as TGCGCCAGCAGCCAAGGGTATCGGGGGGAGGTAACTAATGAAAAACTGTTTTTT.

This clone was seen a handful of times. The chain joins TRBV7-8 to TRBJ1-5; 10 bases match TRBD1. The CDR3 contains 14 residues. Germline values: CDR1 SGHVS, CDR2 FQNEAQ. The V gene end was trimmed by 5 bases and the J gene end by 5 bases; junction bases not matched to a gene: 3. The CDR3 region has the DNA TGTGCCAGCAGCCAAGGGACAGGGGATCAGCCCCAGCATTTT. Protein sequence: CASSQGTGDQPQHF.

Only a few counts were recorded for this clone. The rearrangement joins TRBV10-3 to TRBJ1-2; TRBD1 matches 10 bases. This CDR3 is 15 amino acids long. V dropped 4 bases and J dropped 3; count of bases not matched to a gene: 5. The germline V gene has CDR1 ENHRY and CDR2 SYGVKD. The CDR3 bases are TGTGCCATCAGTGGCTCGGACAGGGGGGACTATGGCTACACCTTC. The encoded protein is CAISGSDRGDYGYTF.

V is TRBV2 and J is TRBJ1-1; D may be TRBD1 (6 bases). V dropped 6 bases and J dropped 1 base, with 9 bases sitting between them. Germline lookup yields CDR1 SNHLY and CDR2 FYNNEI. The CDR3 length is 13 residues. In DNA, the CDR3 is TGTGCCAGCAGGGAGGACAGGAACACTGAAGCTTTCTTT. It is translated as CASREDRNTEAFF.

CDR3 nucleotide sequence: TGTGCCAGCAGCCACGCAGGCGGGGAGACCCAGTACTTC. This translates into CASSHAGGETQYF. V and J are TRBV11-3 and TRBJ2-5; TRBD2 might be the D (5 bases). Germline CDR1 is SGHNT and CDR2 is YENEEA. The CDR3 is 13 residues long. The V end lost 5 bases, the J end lost 5 bases, and 12 bases lay between the germline ends.

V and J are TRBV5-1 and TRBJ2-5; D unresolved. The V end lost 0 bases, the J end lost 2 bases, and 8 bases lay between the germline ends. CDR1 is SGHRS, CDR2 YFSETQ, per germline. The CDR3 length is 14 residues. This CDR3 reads CASSLGGQQETQYF. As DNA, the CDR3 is TGCGCCAGCAGCTTGGGAGGTCAACAAGAGACCCAGTACTTC.

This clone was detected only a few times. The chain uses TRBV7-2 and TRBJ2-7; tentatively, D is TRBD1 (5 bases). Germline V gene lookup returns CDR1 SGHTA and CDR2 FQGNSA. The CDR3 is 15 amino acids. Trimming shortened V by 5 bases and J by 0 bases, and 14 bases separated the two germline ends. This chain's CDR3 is CASSQAQESSYEQYF. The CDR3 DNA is TGTGCCAGCAGCCAAGCACAGGAGAGCTCCTACGAGCAGTACTTC. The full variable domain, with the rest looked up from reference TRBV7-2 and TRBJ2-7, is GAGVSQSPSNKVTEKGKDVELRCDPISGHTALYWYRQSLGQGLEFLIYFQGNSAPDKSGLPSDRFSAERTGGSVSTLTIQRTQQEDSAVYLCASSQAQESSYEQYFGPGTRLTVT.

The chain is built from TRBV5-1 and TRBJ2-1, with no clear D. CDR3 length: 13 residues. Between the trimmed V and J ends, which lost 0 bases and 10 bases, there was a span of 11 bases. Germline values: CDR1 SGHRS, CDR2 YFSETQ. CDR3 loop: CASSLGPRWEQFF. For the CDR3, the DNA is TGCGCCAGCAGCTTGGGTCCGCGATGGGAGCAGTTCTTC.

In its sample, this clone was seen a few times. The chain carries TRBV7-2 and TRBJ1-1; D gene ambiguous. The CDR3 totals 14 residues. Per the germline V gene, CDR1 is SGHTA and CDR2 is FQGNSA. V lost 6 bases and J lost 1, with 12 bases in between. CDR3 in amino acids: CASSSGLRNTEAFF. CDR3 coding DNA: TGTGCCAGCAGTTCCGGACTGAGGAACACTGAAGCTTTCTTT.

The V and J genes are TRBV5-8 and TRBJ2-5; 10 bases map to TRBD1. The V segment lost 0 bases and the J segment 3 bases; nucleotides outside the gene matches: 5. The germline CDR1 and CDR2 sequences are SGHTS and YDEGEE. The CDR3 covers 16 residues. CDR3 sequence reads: CASSLDGTGVKETQYF. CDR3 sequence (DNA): TGTGCCAGCAGCTTGGATGGGACAGGGGTTAAAGAGACCCAGTACTTC.

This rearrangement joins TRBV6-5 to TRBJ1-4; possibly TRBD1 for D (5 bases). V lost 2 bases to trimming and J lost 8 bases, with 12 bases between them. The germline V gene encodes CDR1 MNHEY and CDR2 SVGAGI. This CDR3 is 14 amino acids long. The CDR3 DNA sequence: TGTGCCAGCAGTTACGGCAGGGTCGGGGAAAAACTGTTTTTT. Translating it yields CASSYGRVGEKLFF.

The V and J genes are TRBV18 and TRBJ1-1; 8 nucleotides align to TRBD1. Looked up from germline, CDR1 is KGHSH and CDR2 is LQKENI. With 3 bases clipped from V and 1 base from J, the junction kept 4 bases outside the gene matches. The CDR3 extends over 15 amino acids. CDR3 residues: CASSPLDRGNTEAFF. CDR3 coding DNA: TGTGCCAGCTCACCCCTCGACAGGGGGAACACTGAAGCTTTCTTT.

The CDR3 DNA follows: TGTGCCAGCAGCACAGCCGGGACTAGTCCCTACAATGAGCAGTTCTTC. Protein: CASSTAGTSPYNEQFF. The chain links TRBV5-4 to TRBJ2-1; 8 nucleotides line up with TRBD2. CDR3 length: 16 amino acids. Germline CDR1 is SGHNT and CDR2 is YYREEE (reference sequence). Germline trimming cut 4 bases from V and 2 bases from J; bases unmatched to any gene: 8.

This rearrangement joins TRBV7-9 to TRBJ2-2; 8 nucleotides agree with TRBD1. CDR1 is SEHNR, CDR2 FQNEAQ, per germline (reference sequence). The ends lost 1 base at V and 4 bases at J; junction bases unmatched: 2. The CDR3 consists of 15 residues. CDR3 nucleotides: TGTGCCAGCAGCTTAGGACAGGGGTCCACCGGGGAGCTGTTTTTT. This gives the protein CASSLGQGSTGELFF.

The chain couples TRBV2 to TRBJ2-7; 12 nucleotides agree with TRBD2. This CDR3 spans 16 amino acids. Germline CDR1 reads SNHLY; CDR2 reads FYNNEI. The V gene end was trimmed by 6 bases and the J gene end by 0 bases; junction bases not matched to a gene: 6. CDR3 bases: TGTGCCAGCAGGAGACTAGCGGGGGATGTCTCCTACGAGCAGTACTTC. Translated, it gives CASRRLAGDVSYEQYF.

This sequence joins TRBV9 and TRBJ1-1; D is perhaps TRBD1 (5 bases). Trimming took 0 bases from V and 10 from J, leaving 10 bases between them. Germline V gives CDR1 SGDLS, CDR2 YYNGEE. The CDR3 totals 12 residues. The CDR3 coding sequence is TGTGCCAGCAGCGTAGGGAGGGGAAGAGCTTTCTTT. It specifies CASSVGRGRAFF.

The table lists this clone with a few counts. The CDR3 sequence is CASSRQTGVGAEAFF. The CDR3 bases are TGCGCCAGCAGCCGACAAACAGGGGTCGGAGCTGAAGCTTTCTTT. The J gene is TRBJ1-1, the V gene TRBV4-3; 7 bases agree with TRBD1. V trimming: 4 bases; J trimming: 6 bases; junction bases outside the gene matches: 11. The CDR3 runs 15 residues. Germline CDR1 LGHNA, CDR2 YSLEER.

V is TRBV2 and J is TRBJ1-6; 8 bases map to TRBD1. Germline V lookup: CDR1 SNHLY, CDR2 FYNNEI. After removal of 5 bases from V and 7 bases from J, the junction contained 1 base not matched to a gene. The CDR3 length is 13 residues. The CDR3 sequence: CASSRQGNSPLHF. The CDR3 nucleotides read TGTGCCAGCAGTAGACAGGGGAATTCACCCCTCCACTTT.

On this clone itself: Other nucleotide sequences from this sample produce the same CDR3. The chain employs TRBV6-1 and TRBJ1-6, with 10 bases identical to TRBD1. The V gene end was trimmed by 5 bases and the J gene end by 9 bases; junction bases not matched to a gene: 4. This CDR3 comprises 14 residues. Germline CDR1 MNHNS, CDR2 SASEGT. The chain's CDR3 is CASSQDRGFSPLHF. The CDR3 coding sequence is TGTGCCAGCAGTCAGGACAGGGGGTTTTCACCCCTCCACTTT.